These T cell receptor beta chains were read from a single sample in a study of T cells in narcolepsy. The method was immunoSEQ multiplex PCR; TCRdb's version includes in-frame clones alone and lacks a portion of them. The table shows some 17,000 clones, with 55% to 80% occurring only once. What was sequenced was CD45RA- memory CD8+ T cells from PBMCs. The receptor source for this set is a human donor with narcolepsy. Each CDR3 is given with its conserved first and last residue. D genes are given only for firm matches. Clone sizes are given selectively: once, few, many, or a class where the clone is expanded.

v_gene,j_gene,abundance,d_gene,CDR3nt,CDR3aa
TRBV19,TRBJ2-6,.,.,TGTGCCAGTACCCCTTACAACTCTGGGGCCAACGTCCTGACTTTC,CASTPYNSGANVLTF
TRBV6-5,TRBJ2-7,.,TRBD1,TGTGCCAGCAGTTCGGGACAGGGCCCTACCTACGAGCAGTACTTC,CASSSGQGPTYEQYF
TRBV5-1,TRBJ2-1,.,.,TGCGCCAGCAGCGTCCGGGATCACGTCGGTAATGAGCAGTTCTTC,CASSVRDHVGNEQFF
TRBV4-1,TRBJ2-1,few,TRBD2,TGCGCCAGCAGCCTGACTAGCGCCGAGCAGTTCTTC,CASSLTSAEQFF
TRBV6-5,TRBJ2-1,.,.,TGTGCCAGCAGAAACAGAGGGGCGAACAATGAGCAGTTCTTC,CASRNRGANNEQFF
TRBV7-9,TRBJ1-3,.,.,TGTGCCAGCAGCTTTGGGGTCGGTGATGGAAACACCATATATTTT,CASSFGVGDGNTIYF
TRBV11-2,TRBJ2-3,.,.,TGTGCCAGCAGCCCCGGATCCACAGATACGCAGTATTTT,CASSPGSTDTQYF
TRBV19,TRBJ2-7,.,TRBD1,TGTGCCAGTAGTGCGGACAGGGGCCGCTCCTACGAGCAGTACTTC,CASSADRGRSYEQYF
TRBV5-6,TRBJ2-7,few,TRBD2,TGTGCCAGCAGCTGGGGGACTAGCGGGGTTTCATCCGAGCAGTACTTC,CASSWGTSGVSSEQYF
TRBV11-2,TRBJ2-7,.,TRBD1,TGTGCCAGCAGCTTAGGACAGGGTGGATACGAGCAGTACTTC,CASSLGQGGYEQYF
TRBV6-6,TRBJ1-2,few,TRBD1,TGTGCCAGCACCCAAAAGAACCTCAGGGGGGAAGGCTACACCTTC,CASTQKNLRGEGYTF
TRBV30,TRBJ1-6,medium-sized,TRBD1,TGTGCCTGGGGGGACAGGGGGAAAGGAGCCTATAATTCACCCCTCCACTTT,CAWGDRGKGAYNSPLHF
TRBV9,TRBJ1-1,.,.,TGTGCCAGCAGCCCCAGGATAGCGAACACTGAAGCTTTCTTT,CASSPRIANTEAFF
TRBV27,TRBJ1-5,few,.,TGTGCCAGCAGTTTAATGAGCAATCAGCCCCAGCATTTT,CASSLMSNQPQHF
TRBV7-8,TRBJ1-1,.,.,TGTGCCAGCAGCTTAGAACGGGTAAACACTGAAGCTTTCTTT,CASSLERVNTEAFF
TRBV29-1,TRBJ1-1,.,TRBD1,TGCAGCGTTGAATGGTGGGCAGGGGGCGGGCGGGGCACTGAAGCTTTCTTT,CSVEWWAGGGRGTEAFF
TRBV7-6,TRBJ2-3,.,.,TGTGCCAGCAGCCCCCCCTGGTCAGGCACAGATACGCAGTATTTT,CASSPPWSGTDTQYF
TRBV19,TRBJ2-7,.,.,TGTGCCAGTAGTATATTCGGGGGAACTACCTACGAGCAGTACTTC,CASSIFGGTTYEQYF
TRBV7-9,TRBJ1-2,.,.,TGTGCCAGCAGCTTAGACAGCCGGATTCATGGCTACACCTTC,CASSLDSRIHGYTF
TRBV2,TRBJ1-2,once,.,TGTGCCAGCAGCGTAGGGCCAGGGGCTTTCTATCTCGGCTACACCTTC,CASSVGPGAFYLGYTF
TRBV12-5,TRBJ2-7,.,.,TGTGCTAGTGGTTTCGAGGGGACCGAGCAGTACTTC,CASGFEGTEQYF
TRBV5-8,TRBJ2-7,.,.,TGTGCCAGCAGCTTCCTATCGGATGGTGAGCAGTACTTC,CASSFLSDGEQYF
TRBV13,TRBJ1-2,few,TRBD1,TGTGCCAGCAGCGGGACAGGGGAGGATGGCTACACCTTC,CASSGTGEDGYTF
TRBV6-5,TRBJ1-2,once,TRBD1,TGTGCCAGCAGTTATTCACAGGGGGCCGGGGGCTACACCTTC,CASSYSQGAGGYTF
TRBV21-1,TRBJ1-1,few,.,TGTGCCAGCATCACTGAAGCTTTCTTT,CASITEAFF
TRBV16,TRBJ1-2,.,.,TGTGCTAGTGGAACTAACTATGGCTACACCTTC,CASGTNYGYTF
TRBV7-6,TRBJ2-4,.,.,TGTGCCAGCAGCCTTCGGGCCAAAAACATTCAGTACTTC,CASSLRAKNIQYF
TRBV15,TRBJ2-7,medium-sized,.,TGTGCCACCAGCAAGAGACTGGGAGAGTCCTACGAGCAGTACTTC,CATSKRLGESYEQYF
TRBV5-1,TRBJ1-1,.,.,TGCGCCAGCAGCTTGTATGAGAACACTGAAGCTTTCTTT,CASSLYENTEAFF
TRBV2,TRBJ1-1,.,.,TGTGCCAGCAGTGAAATGCAGATCTTGGCTTTCTTT,CASSEMQILAFF
TRBV5-4,TRBJ2-5,.,.,TGTGCCAGCAGCTTTGAGACAGACCAAGAGACCCAGTACTTC,CASSFETDQETQYF
TRBV2,TRBJ2-7,.,.,TGTGCCACCCACCAGCTAGCCTACGAGCAGTACTTC,CATHQLAYEQYF
TRBV4-1,TRBJ1-1,medium-sized,.,TGCGCCAGCAGCCAAGCCCTGGGACGGCTGAACACTGAAGCTTTCTTT,CASSQALGRLNTEAFF
TRBV5-1,TRBJ2-1,.,TRBD2,TGCGCCAGCAGCCTGGGACTACCGAGCTCCTACAATGAGCAGTTCTTC,CASSLGLPSSYNEQFF
TRBV11-2,TRBJ1-2,.,.,TGTGCCAGCAGCCCCGGGGCGGGAAGTCCCTATGGCTACACCTTC,CASSPGAGSPYGYTF
TRBV29-1,TRBJ2-3,.,.,TGCAGCGTTGACGGTAGGGACACCAGGTGGCCAGATACGCAGTATTTT,CSVDGRDTRWPDTQYF
TRBV11-1,TRBJ1-1,.,.,TGTGCCAGCAGCTTACAGGAATACACTGAAGCTTTCTTT,CASSLQEYTEAFF
TRBV2,TRBJ2-7,.,TRBD1,TGTGCCAGCACCCCGGGACAGGGGATCTACGAGCAGTACTTC,CASTPGQGIYEQYF
TRBV7-8,TRBJ1-5,.,.,TGTGCCAGCACCGAGGAGGGGAGCCTCCCGCATTTT,CASTEEGSLPHF
TRBV19,TRBJ1-5,.,.,TGTGCCAGTACCCTAGCCGGGGGAGATCAGCCCCAGCATTTT,CASTLAGGDQPQHF
TRBV7-9,TRBJ1-1,.,.,TGTGCCAGCAGCTTAGTAGAGGAGGTCACTGAAGCTTTCTTT,CASSLVEEVTEAFF
TRBV5-3,TRBJ2-5,.,.,TGTGCCAGAAGCCTCCTGCAGACCCAAGAGACCCAGTACTTC,CARSLLQTQETQYF
TRBV21-1,TRBJ1-5,.,.,TGTGCCAGCAGTACCGGTATGCTACATTGGCATCATCAGCCCCAGCATTTT,CASSTGMLHWHHQPQHF
TRBV19,TRBJ2-1,.,.,TGTGCCAGTAGTTTGGGTGAAGCCTACAATGAGCAGTTCTTC,CASSLGEAYNEQFF
TRBV27,TRBJ2-1,.,TRBD1,TGTGCCAGCAGTCTAGGGACAGGGAACAATGAGCAGTTCTTC,CASSLGTGNNEQFF
TRBV27,TRBJ2-3,few,.,TGTGCCAGCAGTTCGGGGGAAACTAGCACAGATACGCAGTATTTT,CASSSGETSTDTQYF